Shown below are 23 T cell receptor beta chains from a single sample sequenced in a study of tumor and adjacent non-tumor tissue in lung cancer. RNA was extracted from bulk tissue without any cell sorting. Three rounds of nested PCR, following a modified ARM-PCR protocol, produced the TCRbeta library. TCRdb passed the multiplex PCR reads through MiXCR, listing each CDR3 protein once. The sample has about 120,000 distinct CDR3 sequences, about 87% seen once. What was sequenced was lung tumor tissue. The source is a man in his sixties or seventies with non-small cell lung cancer.

Regarding this clonotype: This may be a read error: a much more frequent sequence differs by one nucleotide. Without the conserved terminal phenylalanine or tryptophan, this CDR3 likely stems from a read error. This sequence joins TRBV28 and TRBJ2-7, with TRBD2 as a possible D gene (6 bases). The CDR3 is 13 amino acids. Looked up from germline, CDR1 is MDHEN and CDR2 is SYDVKM. V gave up 3 bases and J gave up 4 bases, with 10 bases separating them. The CDR3 DNA is TGTGCCAGCAGTTTTGCGGGGTTGTACGAGCAGTACTCC. As protein: CASSFAGLYEQYS.

Remarks on this clonotype: Likely a read error: the CDR3 ends without its conserved phenylalanine or tryptophan. The chain has TRBV6-2 or TRBV6-3 and TRBJ2-2, with D possibly being TRBD2 (5 bases). The CDR3 is made up of 12 amino acids. Germline lookup yields CDR1 MNHEY and CDR2 SVGEGT. CDR3 sequence (DNA): TGTGCCAGCAGTACTAACACCGGGGAACTGTTTTCT. It specifies CASSTNTGELFS.

V usage is TRBV29-1 and J usage is TRBJ2-3, with a weak D call TRBD1 (6 bases). The DNA end is a closer match to TRBJ1-5, so the J assignment may be wrong. This CDR3 is 17 amino acids long. Germline CDR1 reads SQVTM; CDR2 reads ANQGSEA. CDR3 in DNA: TGCAGCTTACACCCATATGTGACAGAGGGGGACACAGATACGCAGCATTTT. The encoded protein is CSLHPYVTEGDTDTQHF.

As concerns this clonotype: The junction does not match germline at one end; this may be a read error. This chain connects TRBV20-1 to TRBJ2-7, with D perhaps TRBD2 (5 bases). The germline gives CDR1 DFQATT, CDR2 SNEGSKA (reference sequence). The CDR3 totals 14 residues. Here the CDR3 DNA reads TGCAGTTCTAGTGGAGGACGGTCCCCTTACGAGCAATACTTC. This sequence encodes CSSSGGRSPYEQYF.

Notes on this clonotype: It is likely a read error, because the conserved phenylalanine at the end of the CDR3 is missing. The rearrangement uses TRBV29-1 and TRBJ2-2, with D possibly being TRBD2 (6 bases). CDR3 length: 14 residues. V lost 7 bases, J lost 4 bases, and 16 bases lay in between. From germline, CDR1 is SQVTM and CDR2 ANQGSEA. The CDR3 is CSADVARGTGELFI. The CDR3 DNA sequence: TGCAGCGCTGATGTAGCGCGGGGCACCGGGGAGCTGTTTATT.

This chain connects TRBV11-2 to TRBJ1-2, with 9 bases that match TRBD1. CDR1 and CDR2 (germline): SGHAT, FQNNGV. The CDR3 is made up of 14 amino acids. The CDR3 sequence is CVSCPTGGTYGYTF. The CDR3 nucleotides are TGTGTCAGTTGCCCGACAGGGGGTACCTATGGCTACACCTTC.

V usage is TRBV11-2 and J usage is TRBJ2-3; D is unclear. The better agreement between TRBJ1-5 and the DNA end casts doubt on the J call. In germline, CDR1 is SGHAT, CDR2 FQNNGV. The CDR3 spans 13 residues. The CDR3 protein is CAASGRSTDTQHF. Here the CDR3 DNA reads TGTGCCGCGTCCGGTCGGAGCACAGATACGCAGCATTTT.

This clonotype turned up a few times. At one end, the junction sequence differs from germline, possibly due to a read error. This rearrangement joins TRBV4-3 to TRBJ2-2, with 7 bases fitting TRBD1. The germline V gene has CDR1 LGHNA and CDR2 YSLEER. The CDR3 extends over 14 amino acids. The CDR3 protein is CASSHRGLVGELLF. CDR3 bases: TGCGCCAGCAGCCACAGGGGGTTGGTCGGGGAGCTGTTATTT.

Details on this clonotype: Germline is not matched at one junction end, which may reflect a read error. The chain joins TRBV19 to TRBJ1-5; D unresolved. There are 13 residues in the CDR3. Germline CDR1 and CDR2: LNHDA and SQIVND (reference sequence). CDR3 DNA: TGTGCCAGTAGTAAGATCTGCAATCAGCCCCAACATTTT. This sequence encodes CASSKICNQPQHF. Based on the CDR3 plus reference TRBV19 and TRBJ1-5, the full variable domain is DGGITQSPKYLFRKEGQNVTLSCEQNLNHDAMYWYRQDPGQGLRLIYYSQIVNDFQKGDIAEGYSVSREKKESFPLTVTSAQKNPTAFYLCASSKICNQPQHFGDGTRLSIL.

To note about this clonotype: At one end, the junction sequence differs from germline, possibly due to a read error. V is TRBV4-3 and J is TRBJ2-5; D gene uncertain. The CDR3 is 14 residues long. Looked up from germline, CDR1 is LGHNA and CDR2 is YSLEER. CDR3 in amino acids: CATSQEAGREIQYF. DNA of the CDR3: TGCGCCACCAGCCAAGAAGCTGGACGAGAGATCCAGTACTTC.

As regards this clonotype: At one of its ends the junction is not consistent with the germline gene, which may arise from a read error. The V gene is TRBV5-8, the J gene TRBJ2-3; 10 bases are a match to TRBD2. CDR3 length: 14 amino acids. CDR1 SGHTS and CDR2 YDEGEE come from the germline V gene. The CDR3 DNA sequence: TGTGCCAGCAGCCCAAGCGGGGGGGCAGATACGCAACATTTT. Its translation is CASSPSGGADTQHF.

The table lists this clonotype with a few counts. In this CDR3 the conserved last residue, phenylalanine or tryptophan, is missing, so a read error is likely. V usage is TRBV20-1 and J usage is TRBJ2-1, with TRBD2 matching 13 bases. The germline CDR1 and CDR2 sequences are DFQATT and SNEGSKA (reference sequence). The CDR3 sequence is 14 residues long. The CDR3 sequence is CSAKGLAGVNEQFL. The CDR3 bases are TGCAGCGCGAAAGGACTAGCGGGAGTCAATGAGCAGTTCTTA.

This clonotype was seen a handful of times. A much bigger clone sits one base away, suggesting this may be a read error. This rearrangement joins TRBV18 to TRBJ2-3, with 8 nucleotides matching TRBD2. CDR1 is KGHSH, CDR2 LQKENI, per germline. The CDR3 is 13 residues long. The CDR3 region has the DNA TGTGCCAGCTCACCAGGACTAGCAGATACGCGGTATTTT. Residues: CASSPGLADTRYF.

Comments on this clonotype: Germline and junction disagree at one end, which may indicate a read error. The rearrangement links TRBV20-1 to TRBJ2-7; D tentatively fits TRBD1 or TRBD2 (5 bases each). In germline, CDR1 is DFQATT, CDR2 SNEGSKA (reference sequence). CDR3 length: 16 residues. The CDR3, as DNA: TGCAGTGCTAGGAATCCTCCCGGGGACGGTACCTACGAGCAGAATTTC. Translated: CSARNPPGDGTYEQNF.

Of note for this clonotype: A read error may account for a junction end that differs from germline. This chain uses TRBV7-8 with TRBJ2-3; D gene ambiguous. Per germline, CDR1 SGHVS and CDR2 FQNEAQ. This CDR3 is built from 17 residues. The CDR3 sequence: CASSLWVGGISTDMQYF. DNA for the CDR3: TGTGCCAGCAGCTTATGGGTTGGTGGGATTAGCACAGATATGCAGTATTTT.

With respect to this clonotype: A read error is likely, as this CDR3 ends without the conserved phenylalanine or tryptophan. The chain combines TRBV6-5 with TRBJ2-7, with D uncertain. Germline CDR1 and CDR2: MNHEY and SVGAGI. The CDR3 is made up of 15 amino acids. The CDR3 loop is CPSSYSSGQPYEQYL. CDR3 sequence (DNA): TGTCCCAGCAGTTACTCCAGTGGGCAGCCATACGAGCAGTACTTA.

A word on this clonotype: One junction end disagrees with the germline gene, perhaps due to a read error. The genes are TRBV29-1 and TRBJ2-6; D possibly uses TRBD1 or TRBD2 (5 bases each). Germline lookup yields CDR1 SQVTM and CDR2 ANQGSEA. The CDR3 spans 12 residues. CDR3 nucleotides: TGTAGCGCCCACTCTGGGGCCAACCTCCTGACTTTC. Amino acids: CSAHSGANLLTF. Combining the CDR3 with reference TRBV29-1 and TRBJ2-6 gives the whole variable domain SAVISQKPSRDICQRGTSLTIQCQVDSQVTMMFWYRQQPGQSLTLIATANQGSEATYESGFVIDKFPISRPNLTFSTLTVSNMSPEDSSIYLCSAHSGANLLTFGAGSRLTVL.

In its sample, this clonotype was seen once. At one end, the junction sequence differs from germline, possibly due to a read error. This chain joins TRBV4-3 and TRBJ2-5, with D tentatively TRBD1 or TRBD2 (6 bases each). Per the germline V gene, CDR1 is LGHNA and CDR2 is YSLEER. This CDR3 has 16 amino acids. The CDR3 DNA reads as TGCGCCAGCAGACAAGCCGGAGGGGTGGGACAAGAAACCCAATACTTC. Translated: CASRQAGGVGQETQYF.

Points on this clonotype: A read error may account for a junction end that differs from germline. The chain uses TRBV5-4 and TRBJ2-7; TRBD2 aligns across 7 bases. The CDR3 is 14 residues long. CDR1 and CDR2 (germline): SGHNT, YYREEE (reference sequence). CDR3 sequence: CVSSALGRDYEQYF. The CDR3 DNA follows: TGTGTCAGCAGCGCGCTCGGCAGGGACTATGAGCAGTACTTC.

As concerns this clonotype: The junction and the germline gene differ at one end; a read error may be behind it. The V call is TRBV6-6, the J call TRBJ2-7; D is unclear. The CDR3 loop spans 16 amino acids. CDR1 and CDR2 (germline): MNHNY, SVGAGI (reference sequence). CDR3: CASSYSPVNPSYVQYF. The CDR3 DNA sequence: TGTGCCAGTAGTTACTCGCCGGTCAATCCCTCCTACGTGCAGTACTTC.

A note on this clonotype: Since a much larger clone is just one base distant, this may be a read error. This chain connects TRBV20-1 to TRBJ2-5; no clear D gene. The CDR3 runs to 13 residues. Germline assignment: CDR1 DFQATT and CDR2 SNEGSKA (reference sequence). V lost 0 bases, J lost 1 base, and 6 bases lay in between. The CDR3 is CSARDGTQETQYF. The DNA for the CDR3 is TGCAGTGCTAGAGATGGAACCCAAGAGACCCAGTACTTC.

A few counts support this clonotype. The chain combines TRBV20-1 with TRBJ2-7; weak D call: TRBD1 (5 bases). Trimming took off 1 base at V and 9 bases at J, with 19 bases between the two ends. CDR1 DFQATT and CDR2 SNEGSKA come from the germline V gene (reference sequence). The CDR3 spans 14 residues. CDR3 sequence reads: CSARVSRQGGVQYF. DNA for the CDR3: TGCAGTGCTAGAGTTTCCCGGCAGGGTGGTGTGCAGTACTTC.

As concerns this clonotype: This CDR3 is missing its conserved last phenylalanine or tryptophan, likely due to a read error. The chain links TRBV24-1 to TRBJ2-1; TRBD1 matches at 7 bases. Germline V CDR1 and CDR2: KGHDR, SFDVKD. The trim removed 5 bases at V and 6 bases at J, leaving 6 bases unmatched. The CDR3 spans 14 residues. CDR3 bases: TGTGCCACCAGTGGCAGGGGGTGGGTCAATGAGCAGTTCATC. This codes for CATSGRGWVNEQFI.